The 10 T cell receptor beta chains given below trace back to one sample, sequenced in a study of blood T cell repertoires in COVID-19. Some clones are missing from TCRdb's copy, which holds only in-frame ones; the method was immunoSEQ multiplex PCR. Of roughly 220,000 clones detected, roughly 90% appear once; the ten largest clones hold less than 15%. Sequencing was done on a sample of PBMCs or T cells enriched from blood (not recorded which). These receptors originate from a man aged 25 to 45 who had been exposed to COVID-19.

This chain connects TRBV7-9 to TRBJ2-7; possibly TRBD2 for D (5 bases). Germline CDR1 SEHNR, CDR2 FQNEAQ (reference sequence). The V end lost 5 bases, the J end lost 5 bases, and 13 bases lay between the germline ends. There are 13 residues in the CDR3. CDR3 residues: CASSPPGSHEQYF. Written as DNA, the CDR3 is TGTGCCAGCAGCCCACCGGGGTCTCACGAGCAGTACTTC.

This rearrangement joins TRBV7-9 to TRBJ2-7; maybe TRBD1 (6 bases). The CDR3 consists of 14 residues. The V end was cut by 0 bases, the J end by 1 base, with 7 bases between. Germline values: CDR1 SEHNR, CDR2 FQNEAQ (reference sequence). CDR3 in amino acids: CASSLAGGSYEQYF. CDR3 DNA sequence: TGTGCCAGCAGCTTAGCAGGGGGTTCCTACGAGCAGTACTTC.

The chain combines TRBV18 with TRBJ2-1, with TRBD2 matching over 12 bases. The CDR3 length is 18 residues. Germline CDR1 reads KGHSH; CDR2 reads LQKENI. The V and J ends lost 6 bases and 0 bases, in that order; junction bases with no gene match: 9. The CDR3 DNA follows: TGTGCCAGCTCCCGCGAGACTAGCGGGGGCTACTCCTACAATGAGCAGTTCTTC. The encoded protein is CASSRETSGGYSYNEQFF.

V usage is TRBV20-1 and J usage is TRBJ2-7; D unresolved. The germline gives CDR1 DFQATT, CDR2 SNEGSKA (reference sequence). The V end was cut by 3 bases, the J end by 0 bases, with 9 bases between. The CDR3 consists of 13 residues. Written as DNA, the CDR3 is TGCAGTGCTAGTAAGTCTAGCTCCTACGAGCAGTACTTC. It specifies CSASKSSSYEQYF.

The chain carries TRBV29-1 and TRBJ1-2; D may be TRBD1 (6 bases). V lost 3 bases and J 6 bases, leaving 23 bases between the germline ends. CDR1 is SQVTM, CDR2 ANQGSEA, per germline. The CDR3 runs to 16 residues. The CDR3 region is CSVDVQGLSLSHGYTF. The CDR3 bases are TGCAGCGTTGATGTGCAGGGGCTCTCCCTTTCCCATGGCTACACCTTC.

V usage is TRBV21-1 and J usage is TRBJ2-5; TRBD2, the table's D call, lacks a check against the DNA. TRBV21-1 is termed a pseudogene. The CDR3 totals 12 residues. Written as DNA, the CDR3 is TGTGCCAGCAGCACCACCGGGTCCCCTGATTACTTC. Encoded protein: CASSTTGSPDYF.

This sequence joins TRBV10-3 and TRBJ2-7; maybe TRBD2 (5 bases). The CDR3 covers 13 residues. V lost 7 bases and J lost 4, with 14 bases in between. Germline CDR1 ENHRY, CDR2 SYGVKD. CDR3: CAINGGSTYEQYF. The CDR3 DNA sequence: TGTGCCATCAATGGAGGTTCCACTTACGAGCAGTACTTC.

The chain links TRBV5-1 to TRBJ1-3; 10 bases agree with TRBD1. The CDR3 covers 16 residues. The V and J ends lost 5 bases and 10 bases, in that order; junction bases with no gene match: 15. Looked up from germline, CDR1 is SGHRS and CDR2 is YFSETQ. CDR3 DNA: TGCGCCAGCAGACGCGATACCGGGACAGGGGAAAAGACCATATATTTT. Amino acids: CASRRDTGTGEKTIYF.

The rearrangement links TRBV5-1 to TRBJ1-2; 9 nucleotides match TRBD1. Per germline, CDR1 SGHRS and CDR2 YFSETQ. CDR3 size: 16 residues. J was trimmed by 4 bases and V by 0 bases; bases with no gene match: 7. The chain's CDR3 is CASSLVGQGMSYGYTF. CDR3 bases: TGCGCCAGCAGCTTGGTAGGACAGGGGATGAGCTATGGCTACACCTTC. The full variable domain, with the rest looked up from reference TRBV5-1 and TRBJ1-2, is KAGVTQTPRYLIKTRGQQVTLSCSPISGHRSVSWYQQTPGQGLQFLFEYFSETQRNKGNFPGRFSGRQFSNSRSEMNVSTLELGDSALYLCASSLVGQGMSYGYTFGSGTRLTVV.

V usage is TRBV11-2 and J usage is TRBJ2-5; D unresolved. V was cut by 5 bases and J by 1 base, with 11 bases left in between. Per germline, CDR1 SGHAT and CDR2 FQNNGV. The CDR3 loop spans 14 amino acids. The CDR3 is CASSPVGPQETQYF. The CDR3 DNA reads TGTGCCAGCAGCCCTGTGGGCCCCCAAGAGACCCAGTACTTC.